A single sample gave rise to the 20 T cell receptor beta chains below, sequenced in a study of T-cell memory formation after mild COVID-19. TCRdb re-derived calls from the 5' RACE reads in MiXCR, one entry per CDR3 protein. This table has about 170,000 distinct CDR3 sequences, 10% to 15% appearing once. Input material: PBMCs or a T cell subset sorted from them (not recorded which). The receptors stem from a man aged 18 to 29 who had mild COVID-19 (a few samples of this study predate the infection). Cell type and time point are not known.

This rearrangement joins TRBV5-1 to TRBJ2-5; D perhaps matches TRBD2 (5 bases). The germline V gene encodes CDR1 SGHRS and CDR2 YFSETQ. V lost 3 bases, J lost 5 bases, and 17 bases lay in between. The CDR3 runs 15 residues. CDR3 sequence reads: CASSSEPLRRETQYF. The DNA for the CDR3 is TGCGCCAGCAGCTCGGAACCACTCCGGAGGGAGACCCAGTACTTC.

The V call is TRBV12-3 or TRBV12-4, the J call TRBJ1-5; no clear D gene. CDR3 size: 12 residues. With 8 bases removed from V and 9 bases from J, the gap between germline ends came to 14 bases. CDR3 in DNA: TGTGCCAGCGGGTCTGGCGGACGGCCCCAGCATTTT. Its protein product is CASGSGGRPQHF.

The V and J genes are TRBV28 and TRBJ2-3; D possibly corresponds to TRBD2 (7 bases). Trimming pared 6 bases from V and 2 bases from J, leaving 18 bases between. This CDR3 is 16 amino acids long. CDR1 and CDR2 from the germline V gene are MDHEN and SYDVKM. CDR3 sequence (DNA): TGTGCCAGCAGCACACCGGCGGGGGCCTTCACAGATACGCAGTATTTT. Translated, it gives CASSTPAGAFTDTQYF.

This sequence joins TRBV6-1 and TRBJ1-1; D ambiguous. CDR3 length: 11 amino acids. CDR1 and CDR2 (germline): MNHNS, SASEGT. The V and J ends lost 4 bases and 7 bases respectively, with 7 bases between them. The CDR3 DNA follows: TGTGCCAGCAGTGGAGGGATTGAAGCTTTCTTT. Protein sequence: CASSGGIEAFF.

V is TRBV5-1 and J is TRBJ1-4; 7 positions agree with TRBD1. The germline V gene has CDR1 SGHRS and CDR2 YFSETQ. The CDR3 loop spans 14 amino acids. Trimming removed 4 bases from V and 12 bases from J; junction bases left unmatched: 12. The CDR3 loop reads CASSGGTVRRELFF. The CDR3 coding sequence is TGCGCCAGCAGCGGCGGGACAGTCAGGAGGGAACTGTTTTTT. Complete variable domain (other parts from reference TRBV5-1 and TRBJ1-4): KAGVTQTPRYLIKTRGQQVTLSCSPISGHRSVSWYQQTPGQGLQFLFEYFSETQRNKGNFPGRFSGRQFSNSRSEMNVSTLELGDSALYLCASSGGTVRRELFFGSGTQLSVL.

The genes are TRBV29-1 and TRBJ2-3, with D possibly being TRBD2 (5 bases). CDR3 size: 12 residues. CDR1 is SQVTM, CDR2 ANQGSEA, per germline. Trimming left V 5 bases short and J 4 bases short, with 10 bases between. CDR3 loop: CSVKWESDTQYF. In nucleotides, the CDR3 is TGCAGCGTTAAATGGGAGTCAGATACGCAGTATTTT.

This clonotype showed up just a few times. Here the CDR3 reads CASSQDYRKTQYF. Written as DNA, the CDR3 is TGTGCCAGCAGCCAAGATTACCGAAAGACCCAGTACTTC. V usage is TRBV4-2 and J usage is TRBJ2-5; no clear D. The CDR3 is 13 residues long. V shed 0 bases and J shed 6 bases, with 8 bases lying between them. Germline V gene sequence: CDR1 LGHNA, CDR2 YNFKEQ.

This rearrangement joins TRBV28 to TRBJ2-3, with a possible D match to TRBD1 (6 bases). Trimming shortened V by 1 base and J by 6 bases, and 14 bases separated the two germline ends. The CDR3 extends over 15 amino acids. Germline assignment: CDR1 MDHEN and CDR2 SYDVKM. CDR3 sequence reads: CASSLFFAQGDTQYF. DNA for the CDR3: TGTGCCAGCAGTTTATTTTTTGCACAGGGCGATACGCAGTATTTT.

The V gene is TRBV7-2, the J gene TRBJ2-5, with TRBD1 matching 9 bases. The V gene's germline CDR1 is SGHTA and CDR2 FQGNSA. Trimming removed 1 base from V and 4 bases from J; junction bases left unmatched: 4. CDR3 size: 15 residues. Here the CDR3 DNA reads TGTGCCAGCAGCTTAGGGACAGGGGCCAGAGAGACCCAGTACTTC. Translated: CASSLGTGARETQYF. Looking up the rest from reference TRBV7-2 and TRBJ2-5 gives the full variable domain: GAGVSQSPSNKVTEKGKDVELRCDPISGHTALYWYRQSLGQGLEFLIYFQGNSAPDKSGLPSDRFSAERTGGSVSTLTIQRTQQEDSAVYLCASSLGTGARETQYFGPGTRLLVL.

The rearrangement joins TRBV10-3 to TRBJ2-7; 8 bases match TRBD1. V lost 8 bases and J lost 7; bases outside the gene matches: 7. The CDR3 is 12 amino acids. CDR1 is ENHRY and CDR2 is SYGVKD in the germline V gene. CDR3 sequence reads: CAISVDRGEQYV. The CDR3 nucleotides read TGTGCCATCTCGGTCGACAGGGGAGAGCAGTACGTC.

This clonotype was picked up a small number of times. The chain joins TRBV20-1 to TRBJ1-4; 7 bases are a match to TRBD1. The V and J ends lost 2 bases and 8 bases, in that order; junction bases with no gene match: 11. The CDR3 contains 15 residues. Germline loops: CDR1 DFQATT, CDR2 SNEGSKA (reference sequence). CDR3 residues: CSARFPQGKGEKLFF. The CDR3 nucleotides are TGCAGTGCTAGATTTCCACAGGGGAAAGGGGAAAAACTGTTTTTT.

This chain joins TRBV6-6 and TRBJ1-5; 8 bases are shared with TRBD1. This CDR3 region has 16 residues. Per germline, CDR1 MNHNY and CDR2 SVGAGI (reference sequence). V gave up 3 bases and J gave up 7 bases; unmatched junction bases: 11. The DNA of the CDR3 is TGTGCCAGCAGTTATCGGGACAGGCGGGTTGGACAGCCCCAGCATTTT. The encoded protein is CASSYRDRRVGQPQHF.

In this sample, this clonotype turned up a few times. This chain connects TRBV4-3 to TRBJ2-3, with unresolved D. CDR3 length equals 15 residues. Trimming removed 0 bases from V and 4 bases from J, with 11 bases in between. Germline V gene lookup returns CDR1 LGHNA and CDR2 YSLEER. The CDR3 here is CASSQDMYLPDTQYF. The CDR3 coding sequence is TGCGCCAGCAGCCAAGACATGTATCTTCCAGATACGCAGTATTTT.

This clonotype was observed a handful of times. CDR3 in amino acids: CASGDRGLLGYTF. Here the CDR3 DNA reads TGTGCCAGCGGCGACAGGGGGCTTCTTGGCTACACCTTC. The chain employs TRBV6-2 or TRBV6-3 and TRBJ1-2; TRBD1 matches at 10 bases. The CDR3 length is 13 residues. Per germline, CDR1 MNHEY and CDR2 SVGEGT. The V segment lost 8 bases and the J segment 7 bases; nucleotides outside the gene matches: 7.

This clonotype came up a few times. This chain connects TRBV5-1 to TRBJ1-2, with TRBD1 as a possible D gene (5 bases). V shed 4 bases and J shed 4 bases, with 14 bases lying between them. The CDR3 contains 14 residues. CDR1 and CDR2 from the germline V gene are SGHRS and YFSETQ. In nucleotides, the CDR3 is TGCGCCAGCAGCAGGGACCGAACCCGCTATGGCTACACCTTC. Protein product: CASSRDRTRYGYTF.

This clonotype was observed a single time. A much larger clone lies one base from this, so it may be a read error. The chain combines TRBV4-1 with TRBJ1-4; 8 bases are a match to TRBD1. Germline V gives CDR1 MGHRA, CDR2 YSYEKL. The CDR3 has 18 amino acids. CDR3 in amino acids: CASGQERGQASPNEKLFF. CDR3 nucleotide sequence: TGCGCCAGCGGCCAAGAACGGGGACAGGCTTCACCTAATGAAAAACTGTTTTTT.

The chain carries TRBV29-1 and TRBJ2-3, with 8 bases that match TRBD2. The CDR3 has 13 residues. Unmatched junction bases numbered 4, after V lost 4 bases and J lost 4 bases. Germline V gene lookup returns CDR1 SQVTM and CDR2 ANQGSEA. CDR3 residues: CSVVGGASDTQYF. CDR3 bases: TGCAGCGTTGTCGGGGGGGCCTCAGATACGCAGTATTTT.

The chain has TRBV20-1 and TRBJ2-3; no clear D. Trimming cost V 0 bases and J 0 bases, with 7 bases left between them. This CDR3 is built from 14 residues. The germline V gene has CDR1 DFQATT and CDR2 SNEGSKA (reference sequence). CDR3 bases: TGCAGTGCTAGAGATCCCCGTAGCACAGATACGCAGTATTTT. Translating it yields CSARDPRSTDTQYF.

This clonotype was found a few times. V gene TRBV7-2 combines with J gene TRBJ2-3; D tentatively reads TRBD1 or TRBD2 (5 bases each). This CDR3 is built from 13 residues. Germline values: CDR1 SGHTA, CDR2 FQGNSA. V was cut by 3 bases and J by 4 bases, with 8 bases left in between. CDR3: CASSLGRSDTQYF. CDR3 sequence (DNA): TGTGCCAGCAGCTTGGGACGCTCAGATACGCAGTATTTT.

There are a few counts of this clonotype. This chain connects TRBV12-3 or TRBV12-4 to TRBJ1-4, with no clear D. CDR3 length: 12 residues. V was trimmed by 6 bases and J by 5 bases, leaving 7 bases between them. For the CDR3, the DNA is TGTGCCAGCAGACAGTGGAATGAAAAACTGTTTTTT. Encoded protein: CASRQWNEKLFF.